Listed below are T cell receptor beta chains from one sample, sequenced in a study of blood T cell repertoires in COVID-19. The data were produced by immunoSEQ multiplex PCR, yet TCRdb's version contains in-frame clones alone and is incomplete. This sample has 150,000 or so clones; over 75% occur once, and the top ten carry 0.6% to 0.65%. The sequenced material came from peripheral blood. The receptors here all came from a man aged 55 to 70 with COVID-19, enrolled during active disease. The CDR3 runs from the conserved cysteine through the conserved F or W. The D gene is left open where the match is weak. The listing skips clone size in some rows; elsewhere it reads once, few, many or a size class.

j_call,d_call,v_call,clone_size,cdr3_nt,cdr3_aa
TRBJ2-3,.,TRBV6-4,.,TGTGCCAGCAGTGACTCAGGGGCAGCCGCAAGAGATACGCAGTATTTT,CASSDSGAAARDTQYF
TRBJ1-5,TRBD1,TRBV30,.,TGTGCCTGGAGTGAGCAGGGGGCTGGGAACAATCAGCCCCAGCATTTT,CAWSEQGAGNNQPQHF
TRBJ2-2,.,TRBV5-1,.,TGCGCCAGCAGTAGCCAGGAGGGCGGGGAGCTGTTTTTT,CASSSQEGGELFF
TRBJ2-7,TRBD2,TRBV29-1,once,TGCAGCGTCAGGGGACTAGACTACGAGCAGTACTTC,CSVRGLDYEQYF
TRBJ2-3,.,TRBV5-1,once,TGCGCCAGCAGCTTGGTACAGGGCGGCACAGATACGCAGTATTTT,CASSLVQGGTDTQYF
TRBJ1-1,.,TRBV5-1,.,TGCGCCACCAATAACGGTGGGCTCCGGGAGAACACTGAAGCTTTCTTT,CATNNGGLRENTEAFF
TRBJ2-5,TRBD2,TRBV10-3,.,TGTGCCATCGGGGAGGGGACTCCGGAGACCCAGTACTTC,CAIGEGTPETQYF
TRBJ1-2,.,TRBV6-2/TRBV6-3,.,TGTGCCAGCAGTTCCCGCCGGTATACAGCTAACTATGGCTACACCTTC,CASSSRRYTANYGYTF
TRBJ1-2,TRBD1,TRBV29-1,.,TGCAGCGTTGCAAAAGGAACAGGGGGCGGCGCCTATGGCTACACCTTC,CSVAKGTGGGAYGYTF
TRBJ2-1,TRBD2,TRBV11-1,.,TGTGCCAGCAGCTTTCGGACTAGCGGAGGGAATGAGCAGTTCTTC,CASSFRTSGGNEQFF
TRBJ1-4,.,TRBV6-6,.,TGTGCCAGCAGTTACAACAGGCAAGCAACTAATGAAAAACTGTTTTTT,CASSYNRQATNEKLFF
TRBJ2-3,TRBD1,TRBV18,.,TGTGCCAGCTCAAGGGACAGGGCGTCGGATACGCAGTATTTT,CASSRDRASDTQYF
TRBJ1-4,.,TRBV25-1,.,TGTGCCAGCAGTTCCCTCGGGGGTCTCGGTTGGAAACTGTTTTTT,CASSSLGGLGWKLFF
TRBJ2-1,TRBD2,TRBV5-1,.,TGCGCCAGCAGCTTGACACTAGCGAGTAATGAGCAGTTCTTC,CASSLTLASNEQFF
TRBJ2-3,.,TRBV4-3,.,TGCGCCAGCAGCCAAGGGGAAGGGGGTATGGATACGCAGTATTTT,CASSQGEGGMDTQYF
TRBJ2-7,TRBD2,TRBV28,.,TGTGCCAGCAGTTTCCGGACCTGGGGGGGCGAGCAGTACTTC,CASSFRTWGGEQYF
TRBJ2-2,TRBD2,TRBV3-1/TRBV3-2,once,TGTGCCAGCAGCTGGGACTACCGAACGGCCGGGGAGCTGTTTTTT,CASSWDYRTAGELFF
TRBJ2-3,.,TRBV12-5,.,TGTGCTAGTGCCCTGGGACTTTTGCCCACAGATACGCAGTATTTT,CASALGLLPTDTQYF
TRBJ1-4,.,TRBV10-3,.,TGTGCCATCAGTGAGTCACAACAGAATGAAAAACTGTTTTTT,CAISESQQNEKLFF
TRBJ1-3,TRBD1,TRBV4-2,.,TGTGCCAGCAGCCACGACACAGGGGCGCTCGGTGGAAACACCATATATTTT,CASSHDTGALGGNTIYF
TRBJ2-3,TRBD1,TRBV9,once,TGTGCCAGCAGCGTAGCCCCGGGACAGGGGTTAACAGATACGCAGTATTTT,CASSVAPGQGLTDTQYF
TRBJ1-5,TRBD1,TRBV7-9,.,TGTGCCAGCAGCTCGGACAGGGGTCAGCCCCAGCATTTT,CASSSDRGQPQHF
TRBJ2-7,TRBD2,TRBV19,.,TGTGCCAGTAGTATAAGCCGGGGGGGATCCTACGAGCAGTACTTC,CASSISRGGSYEQYF
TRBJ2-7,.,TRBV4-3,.,TGCGCCAGCAGCCAAGAGCACGGAGGGTCTGTCGAGCAGTACTTC,CASSQEHGGSVEQYF
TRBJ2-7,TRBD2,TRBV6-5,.,TGTGCCAGCAGCCAGAGCGGGAGGGGTCCCTACGAGCAGTACTTC,CASSQSGRGPYEQYF
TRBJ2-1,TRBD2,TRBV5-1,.,TGCGCCAGCAGACTTGTATCTAGCGGGAGGGCCTTCATCCACAATGAGCAGTTCTTC,CASRLVSSGRAFIHNEQFF
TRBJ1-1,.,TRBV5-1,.,TGCGCCAGCAGTCCCGACAGATTTGAAGCTTTCTTT,CASSPDRFEAFF
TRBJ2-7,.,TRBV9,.,TGTGCCAGCAGCGTAGGGGCAGACTACGAGCAGTACTTC,CASSVGADYEQYF
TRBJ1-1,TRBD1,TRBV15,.,TGTGCCACCAGCAGAGATCGCAGGGGGCCTTGGGTGGACACTGAAGCTTTCTTT,CATSRDRRGPWVDTEAFF
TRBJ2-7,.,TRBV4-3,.,TGCGCCAGCAGCCAATTCCCCGGATGGGGCGGTCTCTCCTACGAGCAGTACTTC,CASSQFPGWGGLSYEQYF
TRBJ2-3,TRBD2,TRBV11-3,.,TGTGCCAGCAGCTTAAGGGGCGGCAGCGGGGGGTCTGATACGCAGTATTTT,CASSLRGGSGGSDTQYF
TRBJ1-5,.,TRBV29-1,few,TGCAGCGTTGCCCCCGGGGCGGGGTTTAATCAGCCCCAGCATTTT,CSVAPGAGFNQPQHF
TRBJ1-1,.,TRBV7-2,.,TGTGCCAGCAGCTCCCAGGTCTACACTGAAGCTTTCTTT,CASSSQVYTEAFF
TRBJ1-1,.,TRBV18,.,TGTGCCAGCTCACGCCTGGAGGGGAACACTGAAGCTTTCTTT,CASSRLEGNTEAFF
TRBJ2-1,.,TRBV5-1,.,TGCGCCAGCAGCCCCCCTAGCTCCTACAATGAGCAGTTCTTC,CASSPPSSYNEQFF
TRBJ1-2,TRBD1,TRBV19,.,TGTGCCAGTAGTATATTGGCAGGGGGTAGCGGCTACACCTTC,CASSILAGGSGYTF
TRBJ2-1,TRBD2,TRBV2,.,TGTGCCAGCAGTGGGACTAGCGGGGCTTCTAATGAGCAGTTCTTC,CASSGTSGASNEQFF
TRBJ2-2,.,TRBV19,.,TGTGCCAGTATCCAAGCGACCCTCGGCGGGGAGCTGTTTTTT,CASIQATLGGELFF
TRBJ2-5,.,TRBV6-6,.,TGTGCCAGCAGTCTGTCAGGGTTGTCAGAGACCCAGTACTTC,CASSLSGLSETQYF
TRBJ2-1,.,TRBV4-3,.,TGCGCCAGCAGCCAAGAAATCCAGGGGGAGCAGTTCTTC,CASSQEIQGEQFF
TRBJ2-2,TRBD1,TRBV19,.,TGTGCCAGTAGTATAGAGGCAAGACAGGGTAACACCGGGGAGCTGTTTTTT,CASSIEARQGNTGELFF
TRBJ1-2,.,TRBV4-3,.,TGCGCCAGCAGCCCGCGGCTGGAACCTAACTATGGCTACACCTTC,CASSPRLEPNYGYTF
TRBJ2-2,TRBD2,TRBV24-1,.,TGTGCCACCAGTGGCCCAACTAGCGGGATAAACACCGGGGAGCTGTTTTTT,CATSGPTSGINTGELFF
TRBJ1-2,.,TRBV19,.,TGTGCCAGTAGTATAGATAGGAGGTATGGCTACACCTTC,CASSIDRRYGYTF
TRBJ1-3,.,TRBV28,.,TGTGCCAGCAGCCCCGGGGGAGCCTCTGGAAACACCATATATTTT,CASSPGGASGNTIYF
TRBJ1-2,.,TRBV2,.,TGTGCCAGCCGTGGGACTGGTTATGGCTACACCTTC,CASRGTGYGYTF
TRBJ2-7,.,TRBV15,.,TGTGCCACCAGCAGAGATTCAGAGCAGTACTTC,CATSRDSEQYF
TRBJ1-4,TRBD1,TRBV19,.,TGTGCCAGTAGGGACAGGGGGCTTACGAGTAATGAAAAACTGTTTTTT,CASRDRGLTSNEKLFF
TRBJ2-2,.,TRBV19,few,TGTGCCAGTAGTAGAGGTCTGGCGAACACCGGGGAGCTGTTTTTT,CASSRGLANTGELFF
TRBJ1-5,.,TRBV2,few,TGTGCCAGCAGTGGCGCCAGGTTAGGCAATCAGCCCCAGCATTTT,CASSGARLGNQPQHF
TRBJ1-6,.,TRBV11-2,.,TGTGCCAGCAGCCCAAGAGGAGGAGGAGCCGGATCACCCCTCCACTTT,CASSPRGGGAGSPLHF